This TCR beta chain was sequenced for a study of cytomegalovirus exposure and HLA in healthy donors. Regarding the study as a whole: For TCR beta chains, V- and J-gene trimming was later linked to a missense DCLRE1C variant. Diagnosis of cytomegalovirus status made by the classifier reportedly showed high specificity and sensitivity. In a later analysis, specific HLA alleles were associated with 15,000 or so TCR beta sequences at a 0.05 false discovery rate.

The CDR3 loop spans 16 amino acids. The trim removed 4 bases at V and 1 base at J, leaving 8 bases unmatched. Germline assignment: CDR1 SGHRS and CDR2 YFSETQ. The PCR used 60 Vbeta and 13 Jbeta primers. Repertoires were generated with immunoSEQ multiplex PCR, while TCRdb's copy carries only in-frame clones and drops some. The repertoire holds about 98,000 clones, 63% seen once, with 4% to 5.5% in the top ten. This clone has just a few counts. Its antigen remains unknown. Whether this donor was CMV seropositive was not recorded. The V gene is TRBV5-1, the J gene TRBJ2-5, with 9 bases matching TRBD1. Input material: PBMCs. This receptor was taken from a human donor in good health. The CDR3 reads CASSQITGGLQETQYF. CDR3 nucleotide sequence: TGCGCCAGCAGCCAAATTACAGGGGGCCTCCAAGAGACCCAGTACTTC. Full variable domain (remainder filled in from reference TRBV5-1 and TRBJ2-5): KAGVTQTPRYLIKTRGQQVTLSCSPISGHRSVSWYQQTPGQGLQFLFEYFSETQRNKGNFPGRFSGRQFSNSRSEMNVSTLELGDSALYLCASSQITGGLQETQYFGPGTRLLVL.